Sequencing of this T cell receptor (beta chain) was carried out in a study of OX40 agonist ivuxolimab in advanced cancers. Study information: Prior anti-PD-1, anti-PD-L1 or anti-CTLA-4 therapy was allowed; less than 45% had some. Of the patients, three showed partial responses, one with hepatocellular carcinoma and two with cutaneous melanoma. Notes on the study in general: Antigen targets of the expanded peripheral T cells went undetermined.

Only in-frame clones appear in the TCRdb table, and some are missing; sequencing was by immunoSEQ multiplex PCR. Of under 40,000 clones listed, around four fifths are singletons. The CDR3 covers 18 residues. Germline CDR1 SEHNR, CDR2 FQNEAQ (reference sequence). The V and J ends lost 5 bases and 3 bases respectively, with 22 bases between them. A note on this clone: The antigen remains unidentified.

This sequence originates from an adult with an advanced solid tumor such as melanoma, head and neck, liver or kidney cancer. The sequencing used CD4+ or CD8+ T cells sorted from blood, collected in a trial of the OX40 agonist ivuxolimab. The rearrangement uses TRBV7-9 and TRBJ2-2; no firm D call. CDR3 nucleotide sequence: TGTGCCAGCAGCCCGGCGAGGACGGATCGATCCTACACCGGGGAGCTGTTTTTT. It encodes CASSPARTDRSYTGELFF.